This T cell receptor beta chain is drawn from a study of cytomegalovirus exposure and HLA in healthy donors. Assay: immunoSEQ multiplex PCR; the TCRdb copy retains only in-frame clones and omits some. The table lists 110,000 to 150,000 clones, 86% of them singletons, with about 2.8% in the top ten. A word on this clone: Antigen: not known.

Points from the study as a whole: Across donors, most TCRs were seen rarely, yet some public ones were widespread.

The V gene's germline CDR1 is LGHNT and CDR2 FRNRAP. The ends were cut back, 7 bases at V and 3 bases at J, with 13 bases in the middle. CDR3 size: 14 residues. This chain joins TRBV12-5 and TRBJ2-1, with D possibly being TRBD1 (7 bases). Material for sequencing was PBMCs. The clonotype comes from a man between 18 and 29 years old in good health and CMV-seronegative. The CDR3 is CASASGDSYNEQFF. DNA of the CDR3: TGTGCTAGTGCCTCGGGGGACAGCTACAATGAGCAGTTCTTC.